The clone carrying this T cell receptor (beta chain) has a handful of counts. Its antigen is not identified. The CDR3 sequence is 17 residues long. The J segment lost 8 bases and the V segment lost 0 bases, leaving 9 bases of the junction unmatched. From germline, CDR1 is MNHEY and CDR2 SVGAGI. This sample stems from a study of response to subunit inactivated influenza vaccine. TCRdb recomputed calls from the RT-PCR reads with MiXCR, one row per CDR3 protein. The sample yields more than 200,000 distinct CDR3 sequences, 12% seen once. Study-wide findings and caveats: The study's authors posited that every seasonal influenza vaccination enlists few new T cells.

Sequenced here: non-naive T cells sorted from PBMCs, sampled 14 days before vaccination. The clonotype was recovered from a man over 45 who received an inactivated influenza vaccine. The chain employs TRBV6-5 and TRBJ1-4; 10 positions match TRBD1. In DNA form, the CDR3 reads TGTGCCAGCAGTTACTCGACTAGGACAGGGGGTCGAGAAAAACTGTTTTTT. This sequence encodes CASSYSTRTGGREKLFF.